This TCR beta chain originates from a study of technical replicates of blood from several donors. CDR1 is GTSNPN, CDR2 SVGIG, per germline (reference sequence). The V end was cut by 1 base, the J end by 5 bases, with 9 bases between. There are 13 residues in the CDR3. There are many counts of this clone. Repertoires were generated with immunoSEQ multiplex PCR, while TCRdb's copy carries only in-frame clones and drops some. The table has under 75,000 clones, approximately 83% seen once. The chain uses TRBV30 and TRBJ2-1; no reliable D call. Material: PBMCs. This sequence was found in a human donor in good health. Some clones in this sample may be carry-over from other donors' samples. As DNA, the CDR3 is TGTGCCTGGAGTGGTAACTCTGACAATGAGCAGTTCTTC. It codes for CAWSGNSDNEQFF.